The table lists the clone carrying this T cell receptor beta chain with a few counts. The data stem from a study of T cells after yellow fever vaccination. One entry per CDR3 protein results from TCRdb running MiXCR on the 5' RACE reads. The table includes hundreds of thousands of distinct CDR3 sequences, around a tenth detected once. Trimming took 5 bases from V and 4 from J, leaving 17 bases between them. Germline V gene data show CDR1 as SEHNR and CDR2 as FQNEAQ (reference sequence). The CDR3 spans 15 residues. V is TRBV7-9 and J is TRBJ2-5, with D tentatively TRBD2 (5 bases). Here the sequenced sample was PBMCs, taken on the day of the first yellow fever vaccination. The clonotype was recovered from a man between 18 and 35 years old who received the YFV17D yellow fever vaccine. CDR3 sequence reads: CASSPPIGRGETQYF. In DNA, the CDR3 is TGTGCCAGCAGCCCGCCTATTGGGAGAGGAGAGACCCAGTACTTC.